This T cell receptor (beta chain) was identified in a study of radiotherapy plus CTLA-4 blockade in lung cancer. Across the study: Among patients, around 19% showed objective responses, and approximately 29% had disease control.

Germline V CDR1 and CDR2: SNHLY, FYNNEI. Losses at the gene ends were 6 bases for V and 5 bases for J; bases not matched to a gene: 9. The CDR3 spans 14 residues. Method: immunoSEQ multiplex PCR; TCRdb's copy keeps in-frame clones and lacks some. The sample lists about 30,000 clones, approximately 80% occurring once. Findings and caveats of the study: Together with interferon-beta, which increased in serum after radiation, early dynamic changes in blood T cell clones were reportedly the best predictors of response.

Of note for this clone: Its antigen is unidentified.

This specimen consisted of peripheral blood, obtained from a patient treated with radiotherapy plus ipilimumab. The clonotype was recovered from a human donor with non-small cell lung cancer who had stable disease on radiotherapy plus ipilimumab. The chain employs TRBV2 and TRBJ2-5, with 7 bases aligning to TRBD1. CDR3 amino acids: CASRRQGLRETQYF. CDR3 DNA: TGTGCCAGCAGACGACAGGGCCTGAGGGAGACCCAGTACTTC.